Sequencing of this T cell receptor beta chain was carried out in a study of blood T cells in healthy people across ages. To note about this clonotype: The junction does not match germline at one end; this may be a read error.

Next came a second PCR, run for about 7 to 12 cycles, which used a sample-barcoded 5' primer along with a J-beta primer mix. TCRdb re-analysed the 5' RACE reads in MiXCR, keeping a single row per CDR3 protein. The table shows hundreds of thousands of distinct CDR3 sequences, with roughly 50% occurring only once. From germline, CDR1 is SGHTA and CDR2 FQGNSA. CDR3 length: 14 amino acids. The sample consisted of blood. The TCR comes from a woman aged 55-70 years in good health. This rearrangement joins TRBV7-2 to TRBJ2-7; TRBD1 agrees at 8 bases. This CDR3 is CASSPWGQDDDQYF. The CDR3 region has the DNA TGTGCCAGCAGCCCCTGGGGACAGGATGACGACCAGTACTTC.